Sequencing of this TCR beta chain was carried out in a study of blood T cell repertoires in COVID-19. Overall study context: PBMCs, B-cell-depleted T cells, or T cells provided the cDNA or gDNA that made up the material.

The CDR3 totals 16 residues. The germline V gene encodes CDR1 KGHSH and CDR2 LQKENI. Trimming took 3 bases from V and 7 from J; bases not matched to a gene: 11. The table came from immunoSEQ multiplex PCR; TCRdb's copy has only in-frame clones and leaves some out. This table has 200,000 to 300,000 clones, 87% appearing once. The origin of this receptor is a man between 60 and 75 years old who had recovered from COVID-19. The sequenced sample was peripheral blood. This chain connects TRBV18 to TRBJ2-2; TRBD1 aligns across 7 bases. DNA for the CDR3: TGTGCCAGCTCACCCGGACAGGTTCAACATAACGGGGAGCTGTTTTTT. Encoded protein: CASSPGQVQHNGELFF.